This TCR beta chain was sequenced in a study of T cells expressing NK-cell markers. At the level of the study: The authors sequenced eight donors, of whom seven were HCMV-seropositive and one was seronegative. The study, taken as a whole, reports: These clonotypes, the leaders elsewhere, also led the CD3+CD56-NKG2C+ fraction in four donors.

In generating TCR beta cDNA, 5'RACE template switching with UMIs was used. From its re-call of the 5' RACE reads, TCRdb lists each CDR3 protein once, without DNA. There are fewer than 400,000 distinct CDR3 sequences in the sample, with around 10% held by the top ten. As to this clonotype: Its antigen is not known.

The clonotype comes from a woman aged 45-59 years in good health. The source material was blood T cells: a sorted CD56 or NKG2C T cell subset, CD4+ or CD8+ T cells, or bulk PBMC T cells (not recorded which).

The CDR3 region is CASSLQAPRSPTDTQYF. This rearrangement joins TRBV7-6 to TRBJ2-3; no DNA is available, so the TRBD1 call from TCRdb remains unchecked. Germline assignment: CDR1 SGHVS and CDR2 FNYEAQ. The CDR3 spans 17 residues.